This entry concerns a single TCR beta chain. The entry originates in a study of blood T cell repertoires in COVID-19. The CDR3 is 13 amino acids. CDR1 is LGHDT, CDR2 YNNKEL, per germline (reference sequence). The V gene lost 4 bases and the J gene lost 3 bases, with 9 bases spanning the gap. Clones were sequenced by immunoSEQ multiplex PCR, and TCRdb holds only the in-frame ones, with some missing. The repertoire includes under 200,000 clones, more than 65% of them detected once, and roughly 8% sits in the top ten. The sequencing sample was made of peripheral blood. The J gene is TRBJ1-1, the V gene TRBV3-1 (or the pseudogene TRBV3-2), with D unclear. This TCR was recovered from a woman aged 55-75 years with COVID-19, enrolled during active disease. CDR3 residues: CASSPRQDTEAFF. CDR3 in DNA: TGTGCCAGCAGCCCTCGACAAGACACTGAAGCTTTCTTT.